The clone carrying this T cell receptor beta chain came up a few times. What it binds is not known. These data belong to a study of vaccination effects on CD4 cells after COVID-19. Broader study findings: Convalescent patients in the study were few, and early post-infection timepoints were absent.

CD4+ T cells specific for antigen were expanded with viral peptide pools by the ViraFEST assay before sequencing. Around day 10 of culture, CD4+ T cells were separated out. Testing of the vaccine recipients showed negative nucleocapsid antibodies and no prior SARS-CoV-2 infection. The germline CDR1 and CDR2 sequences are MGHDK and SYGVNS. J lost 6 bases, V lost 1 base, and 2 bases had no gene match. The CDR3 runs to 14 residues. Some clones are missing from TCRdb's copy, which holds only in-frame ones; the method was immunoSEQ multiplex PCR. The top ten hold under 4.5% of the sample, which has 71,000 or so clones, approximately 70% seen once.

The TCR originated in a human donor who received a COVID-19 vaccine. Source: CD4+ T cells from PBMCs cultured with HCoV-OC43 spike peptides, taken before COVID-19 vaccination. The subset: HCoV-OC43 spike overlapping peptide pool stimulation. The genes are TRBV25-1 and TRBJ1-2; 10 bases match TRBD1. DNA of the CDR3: TGTGCCAGCAGTGAATTCGACAGGGGGCATGGCTACACCTTC. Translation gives CASSEFDRGHGYTF.